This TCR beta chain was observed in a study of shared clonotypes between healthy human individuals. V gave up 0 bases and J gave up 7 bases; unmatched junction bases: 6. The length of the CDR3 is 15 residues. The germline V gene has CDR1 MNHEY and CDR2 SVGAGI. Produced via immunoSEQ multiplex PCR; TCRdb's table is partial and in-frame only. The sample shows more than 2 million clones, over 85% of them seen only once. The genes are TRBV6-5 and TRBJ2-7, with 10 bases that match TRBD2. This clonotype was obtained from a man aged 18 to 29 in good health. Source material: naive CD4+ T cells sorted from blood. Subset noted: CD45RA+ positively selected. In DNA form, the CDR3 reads TGTGCCAGCAGTTACTCGATTAGCGGGGGGCGGGAGCAGTACTTC. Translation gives CASSYSISGGREQYF.